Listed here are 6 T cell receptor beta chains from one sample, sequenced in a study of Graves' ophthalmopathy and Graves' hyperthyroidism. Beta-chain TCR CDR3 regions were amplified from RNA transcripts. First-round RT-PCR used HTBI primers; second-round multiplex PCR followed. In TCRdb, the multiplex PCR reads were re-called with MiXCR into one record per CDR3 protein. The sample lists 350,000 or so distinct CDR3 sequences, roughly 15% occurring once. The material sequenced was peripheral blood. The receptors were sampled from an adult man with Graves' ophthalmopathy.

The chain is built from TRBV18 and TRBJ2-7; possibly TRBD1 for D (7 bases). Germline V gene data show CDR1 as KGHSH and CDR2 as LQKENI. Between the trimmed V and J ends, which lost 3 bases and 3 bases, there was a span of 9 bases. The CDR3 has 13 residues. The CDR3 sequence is CASSPRGDYEQYF. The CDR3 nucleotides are TGTGCCAGCTCACCCAGGGGGGACTACGAGCAGTACTTC.

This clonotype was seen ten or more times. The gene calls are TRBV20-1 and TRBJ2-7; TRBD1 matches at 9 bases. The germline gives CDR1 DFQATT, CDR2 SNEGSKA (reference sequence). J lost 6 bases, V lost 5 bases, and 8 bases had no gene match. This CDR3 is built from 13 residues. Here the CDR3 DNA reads TGCAGTGCTTTCGGGACAGGGCCTTCCGAGCAGTACTTC. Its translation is CSAFGTGPSEQYF.

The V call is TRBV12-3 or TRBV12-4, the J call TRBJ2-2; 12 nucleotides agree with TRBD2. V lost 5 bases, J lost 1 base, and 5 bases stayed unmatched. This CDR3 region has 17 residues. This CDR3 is CASSPPLAGGNTGELFF. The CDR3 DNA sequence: TGTGCCAGCAGTCCTCCACTAGCGGGAGGGAACACCGGGGAGCTGTTTTTT.

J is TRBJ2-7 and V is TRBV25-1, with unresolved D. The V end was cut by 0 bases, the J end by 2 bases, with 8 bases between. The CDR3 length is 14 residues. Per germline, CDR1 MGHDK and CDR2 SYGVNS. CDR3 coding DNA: TGTGCCAGCAGTGAATATGGGCAGACCTACGAGCAGTACTTC. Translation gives CASSEYGQTYEQYF.

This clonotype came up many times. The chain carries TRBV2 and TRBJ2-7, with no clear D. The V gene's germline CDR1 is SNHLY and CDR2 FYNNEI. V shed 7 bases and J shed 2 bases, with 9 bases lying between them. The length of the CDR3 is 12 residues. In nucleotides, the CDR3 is TGTGCCAGCATTTTCGCAACCTACGAGCAGTACTTC. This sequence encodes CASIFATYEQYF.

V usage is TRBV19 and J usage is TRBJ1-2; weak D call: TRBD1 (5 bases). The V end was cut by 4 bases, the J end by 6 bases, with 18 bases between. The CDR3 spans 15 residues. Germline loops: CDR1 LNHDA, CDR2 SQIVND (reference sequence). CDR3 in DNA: TGTGCCAGTAGTACCCTACAGAAGACAGACAATGGCTACACCTTC. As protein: CASSTLQKTDNGYTF.